This TCR beta chain appears in the sequencing data of a study of shared clonotypes between healthy human individuals. The CDR3 contains 15 residues. The V and J ends lost 3 bases and 7 bases, in that order; junction bases with no gene match: 9. Germline assignment: CDR1 MRHNA and CDR2 SNTAGT. Methods used by the authors: ImmunoSEQ sequences covered only the junction and lacked quality scores; filtering therefore differed. Some clones are missing from TCRdb's copy, which holds only in-frame ones; the method was immunoSEQ multiplex PCR. V, J and clone size are those of that table, while D and trimming were read from the DNA. There are over a million clones in the sample; over 95% occur only once, and 0.95% to 1.5% lies in the top ten.

The chain uses TRBV6-4 and TRBJ1-5; 7 nucleotides agree with TRBD1. The sequencing input was naive CD4+ T cells sorted from blood. Subset specified: CD45RA+ positively selected. The origin of this receptor is a man younger than 45 in good health. CDR3 DNA sequence: TGTGCCAGCAGTGAGCTACAGGGGCTTACACAGCCCCAGCATTTT. This encodes CASSELQGLTQPQHF.